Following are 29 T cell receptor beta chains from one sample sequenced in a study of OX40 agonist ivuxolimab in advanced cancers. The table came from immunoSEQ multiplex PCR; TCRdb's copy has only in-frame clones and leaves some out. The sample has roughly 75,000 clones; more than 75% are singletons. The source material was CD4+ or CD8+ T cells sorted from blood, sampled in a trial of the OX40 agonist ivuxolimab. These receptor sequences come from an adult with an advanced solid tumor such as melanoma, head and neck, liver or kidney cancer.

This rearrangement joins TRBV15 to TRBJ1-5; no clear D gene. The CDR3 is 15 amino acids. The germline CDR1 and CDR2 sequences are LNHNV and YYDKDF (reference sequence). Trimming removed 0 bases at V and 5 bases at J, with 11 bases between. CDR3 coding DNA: TGTGCCACCAGCAGAGATTTGGGGAGCCATCAGCCCCAGCATTTT. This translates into CATSRDLGSHQPQHF.

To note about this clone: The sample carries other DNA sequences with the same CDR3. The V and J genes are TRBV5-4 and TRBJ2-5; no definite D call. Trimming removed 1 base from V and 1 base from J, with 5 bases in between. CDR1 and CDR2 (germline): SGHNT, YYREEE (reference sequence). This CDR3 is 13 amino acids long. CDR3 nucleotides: TGTGCCAGCAGCTTGCCAGGCCAAGAGACCCAGTACTTC. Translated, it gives CASSLPGQETQYF.

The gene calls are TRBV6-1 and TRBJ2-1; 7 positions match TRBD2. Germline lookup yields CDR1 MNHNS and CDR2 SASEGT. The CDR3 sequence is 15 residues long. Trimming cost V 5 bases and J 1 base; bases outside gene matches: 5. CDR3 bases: TGTGCCAGCAGTACCGGGACTATGTCCTACAATGAGCAGTTCTTC. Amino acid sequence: CASSTGTMSYNEQFF.

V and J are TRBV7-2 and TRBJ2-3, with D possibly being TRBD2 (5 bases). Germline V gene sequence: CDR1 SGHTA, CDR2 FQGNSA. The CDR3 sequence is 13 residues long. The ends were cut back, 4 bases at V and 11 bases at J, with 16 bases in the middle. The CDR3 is CASSSSAGREQYF. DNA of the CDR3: TGTGCCAGCAGCTCCTCGGCGGGCCGAGAGCAGTATTTT. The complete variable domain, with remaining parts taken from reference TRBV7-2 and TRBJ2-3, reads GAGVSQSPSNKVTEKGKDVELRCDPISGHTALYWYRQSLGQGLEFLIYFQGNSAPDKSGLPSDRFSAERTGGSVSTLTIQRTQQEDSAVYLCASSSSAGREQYFGPGTRLTVL.

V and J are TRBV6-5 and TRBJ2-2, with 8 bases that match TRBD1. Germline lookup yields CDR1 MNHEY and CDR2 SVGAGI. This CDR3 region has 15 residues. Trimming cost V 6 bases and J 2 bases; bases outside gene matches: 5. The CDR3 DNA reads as TGTGCCAGCAGCGCCAGGGGGCGAAACACCGGGGAGCTGTTTTTT. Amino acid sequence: CASSARGRNTGELFF.

CDR3 amino acids: CSAKPGPEQYF. The CDR3 region has the DNA TGCAGTGCTAAGCCGGGCCCCGAGCAGTACTTC. The chain uses TRBV20-1 and TRBJ2-7; D gene unclear. The V and J ends lost 4 bases and 6 bases respectively, with 10 bases between them. The length of the CDR3 is 11 residues. From germline, CDR1 is DFQATT and CDR2 SNEGSKA (reference sequence).

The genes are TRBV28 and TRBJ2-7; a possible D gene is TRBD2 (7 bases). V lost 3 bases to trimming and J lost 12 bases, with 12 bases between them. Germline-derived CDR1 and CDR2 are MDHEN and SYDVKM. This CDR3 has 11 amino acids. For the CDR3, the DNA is TGTGCCAGCAGTTTCACGGGGGGCGGGTACTTC. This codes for CASSFTGGGYF.

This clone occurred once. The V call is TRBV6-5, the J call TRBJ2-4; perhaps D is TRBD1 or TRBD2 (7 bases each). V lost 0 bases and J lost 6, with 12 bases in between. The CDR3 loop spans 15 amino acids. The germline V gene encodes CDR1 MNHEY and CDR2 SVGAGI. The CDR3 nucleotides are TGTGCCAGCAGTTACTCACCCAGGGGGGGAAACATTCAGTACTTC. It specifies CASSYSPRGGNIQYF.

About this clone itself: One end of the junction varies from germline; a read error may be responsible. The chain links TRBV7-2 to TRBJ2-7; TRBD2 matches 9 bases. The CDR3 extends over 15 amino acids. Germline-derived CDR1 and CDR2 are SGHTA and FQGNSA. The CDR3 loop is CASTLTTSGSYEQYF. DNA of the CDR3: TGTGCCAGCACCTTAACAACTAGCGGGTCTTACGAGCAGTACTTC. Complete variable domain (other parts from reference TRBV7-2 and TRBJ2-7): GAGVSQSPSNKVTEKGKDVELRCDPISGHTALYWYRQSLGQGLEFLIYFQGNSAPDKSGLPSDRFSAERTGGSVSTLTIQRTQQEDSAVYLCASTLTTSGSYEQYFGPGTRLTVT.

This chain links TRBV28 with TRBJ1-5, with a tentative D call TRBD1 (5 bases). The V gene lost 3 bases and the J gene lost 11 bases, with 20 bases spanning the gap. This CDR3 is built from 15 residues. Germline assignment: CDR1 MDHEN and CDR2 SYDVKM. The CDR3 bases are TGTGCCAGCAGTTTGGCAGGGCTCCTTAACGAAGCCCAGCATTTT. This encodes CASSLAGLLNEAQHF.

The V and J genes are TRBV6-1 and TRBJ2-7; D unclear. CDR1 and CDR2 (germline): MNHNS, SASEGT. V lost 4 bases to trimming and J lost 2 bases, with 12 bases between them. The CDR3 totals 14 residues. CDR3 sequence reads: CASSGRVRTYEQYF. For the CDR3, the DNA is TGTGCCAGCAGTGGAAGGGTCAGGACCTACGAGCAGTACTTC.

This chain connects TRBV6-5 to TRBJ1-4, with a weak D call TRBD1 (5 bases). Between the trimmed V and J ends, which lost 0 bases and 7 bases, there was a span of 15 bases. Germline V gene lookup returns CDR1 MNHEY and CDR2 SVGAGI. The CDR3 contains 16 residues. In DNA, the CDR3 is TGTGCCAGCAGTTACTCTGCGGGCGAGAGGGGTGAAAAACTGTTTTTT. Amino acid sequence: CASSYSAGERGEKLFF.

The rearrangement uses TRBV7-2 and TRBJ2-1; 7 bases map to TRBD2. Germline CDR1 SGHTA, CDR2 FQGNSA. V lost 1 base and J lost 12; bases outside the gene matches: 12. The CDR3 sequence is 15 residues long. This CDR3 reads CASSLEGGREGWQFF. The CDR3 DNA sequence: TGTGCCAGCAGCTTAGAAGGCGGCAGGGAGGGTTGGCAGTTCTTC.

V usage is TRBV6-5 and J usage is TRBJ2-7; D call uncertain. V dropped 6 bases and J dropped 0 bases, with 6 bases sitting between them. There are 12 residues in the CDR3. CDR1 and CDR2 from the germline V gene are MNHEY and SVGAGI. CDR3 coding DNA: TGTGCCAGCAGGGCAAACTCCTACGAGCAGTACTTC. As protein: CASRANSYEQYF.

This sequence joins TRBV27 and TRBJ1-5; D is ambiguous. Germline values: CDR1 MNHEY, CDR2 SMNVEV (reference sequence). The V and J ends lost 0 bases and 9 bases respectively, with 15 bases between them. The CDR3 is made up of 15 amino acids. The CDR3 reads CASSLSGSGAWPQHF. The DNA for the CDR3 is TGTGCCAGCAGTTTATCGGGCTCGGGTGCTTGGCCCCAGCATTTT.

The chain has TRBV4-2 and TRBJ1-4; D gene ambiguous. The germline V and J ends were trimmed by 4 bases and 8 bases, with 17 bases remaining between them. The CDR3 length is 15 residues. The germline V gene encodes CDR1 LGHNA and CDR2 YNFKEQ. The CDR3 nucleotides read TGTGCCAGCAGCCCGAATCAGAGTGTTAAGGAAAAACTGTTTTTT. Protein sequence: CASSPNQSVKEKLFF.

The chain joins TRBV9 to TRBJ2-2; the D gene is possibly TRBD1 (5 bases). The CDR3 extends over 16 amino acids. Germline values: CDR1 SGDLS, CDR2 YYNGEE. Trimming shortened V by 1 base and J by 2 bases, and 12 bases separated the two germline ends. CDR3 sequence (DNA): TGTGCCAGCAGCGTACTGGGGCAGGGTAACACCGGGGAGCTGTTTTTT. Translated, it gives CASSVLGQGNTGELFF.

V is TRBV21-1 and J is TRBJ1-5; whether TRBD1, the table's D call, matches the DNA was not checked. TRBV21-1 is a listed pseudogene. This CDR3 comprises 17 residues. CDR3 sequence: CASNFRDRVYSNQPQHF. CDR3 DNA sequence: TGTGCCAGCAACTTCCGGGACAGGGTCTATAGCAATCAGCCCCAGCATTTT.

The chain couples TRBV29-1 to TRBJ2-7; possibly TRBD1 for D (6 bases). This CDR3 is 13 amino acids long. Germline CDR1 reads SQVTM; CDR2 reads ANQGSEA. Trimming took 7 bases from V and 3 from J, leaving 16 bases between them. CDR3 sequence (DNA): TGCAGCGCTTTGGACAGATTGAACTACGAGCAGTACTTC. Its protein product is CSALDRLNYEQYF.

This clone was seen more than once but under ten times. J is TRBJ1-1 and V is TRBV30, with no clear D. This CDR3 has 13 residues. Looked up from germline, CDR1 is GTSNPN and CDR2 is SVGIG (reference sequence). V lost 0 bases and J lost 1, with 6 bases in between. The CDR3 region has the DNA TGTGCCTGGAGTGTTAACACGAACACTGAAGCTTTCTTT. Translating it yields CAWSVNTNTEAFF.

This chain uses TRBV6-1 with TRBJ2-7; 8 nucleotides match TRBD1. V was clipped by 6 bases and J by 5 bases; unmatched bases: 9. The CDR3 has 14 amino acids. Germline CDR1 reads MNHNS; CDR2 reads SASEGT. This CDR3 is CASSRPTGAHEQYF. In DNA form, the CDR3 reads TGTGCCAGCAGCCGCCCGACAGGGGCCCACGAGCAGTACTTC.

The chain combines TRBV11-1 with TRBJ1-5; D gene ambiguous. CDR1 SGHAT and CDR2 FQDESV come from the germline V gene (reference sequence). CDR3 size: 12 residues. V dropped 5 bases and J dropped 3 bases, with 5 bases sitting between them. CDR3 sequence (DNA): TGTGCCAGCAGCGGGGACAATCAGCCCCAGCATTTT. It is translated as CASSGDNQPQHF.

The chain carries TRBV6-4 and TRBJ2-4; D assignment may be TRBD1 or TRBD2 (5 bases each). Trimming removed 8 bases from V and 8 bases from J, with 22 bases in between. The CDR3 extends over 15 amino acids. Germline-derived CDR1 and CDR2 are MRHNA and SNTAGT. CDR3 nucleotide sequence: TGTGCCAGCCCTCCCGAGGGGTGGGCAAGGTACATTCAGTACTTC. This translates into CASPPEGWARYIQYF.

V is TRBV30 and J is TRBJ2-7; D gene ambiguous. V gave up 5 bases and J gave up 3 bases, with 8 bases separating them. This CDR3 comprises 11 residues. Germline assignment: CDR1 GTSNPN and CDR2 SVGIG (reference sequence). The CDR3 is CAWGRLYEQYF. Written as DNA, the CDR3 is TGTGCCTGGGGACGGCTCTACGAGCAGTACTTC.

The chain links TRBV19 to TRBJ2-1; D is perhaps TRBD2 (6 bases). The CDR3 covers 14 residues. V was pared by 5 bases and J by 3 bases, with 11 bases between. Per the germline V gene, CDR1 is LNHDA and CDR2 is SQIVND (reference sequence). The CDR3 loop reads CASSPRTIYNEQFF. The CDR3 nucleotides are TGTGCCAGTAGTCCCCGGACTATCTACAATGAGCAGTTCTTC.

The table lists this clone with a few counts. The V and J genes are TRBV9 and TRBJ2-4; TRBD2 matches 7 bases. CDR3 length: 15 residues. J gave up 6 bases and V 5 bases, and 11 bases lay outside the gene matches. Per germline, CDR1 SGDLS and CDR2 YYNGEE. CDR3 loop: CASSSIERDRNIQYF. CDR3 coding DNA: TGTGCCAGCAGTTCTATTGAGCGGGACCGAAACATTCAGTACTTC.

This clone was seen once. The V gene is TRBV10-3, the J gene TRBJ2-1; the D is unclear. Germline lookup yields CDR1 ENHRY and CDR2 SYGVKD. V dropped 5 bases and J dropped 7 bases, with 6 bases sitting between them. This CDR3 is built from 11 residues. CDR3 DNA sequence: TGTGCCATCAGTAATGTGAATGAGCAGTTCTTC. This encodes CAISNVNEQFF.

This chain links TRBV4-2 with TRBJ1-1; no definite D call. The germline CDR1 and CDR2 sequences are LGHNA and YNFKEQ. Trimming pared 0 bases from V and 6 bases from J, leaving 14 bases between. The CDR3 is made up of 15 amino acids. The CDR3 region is CASSQDYGRHSEAFF. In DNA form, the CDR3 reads TGTGCCAGCAGCCAAGATTATGGGCGACACTCTGAAGCTTTCTTT.

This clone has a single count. CDR3 nucleotides: TGTGCCAGCAGCCGACCGACAGGGCTTTCCGAAAAACTGTTTTTT. It translates to CASSRPTGLSEKLFF. The chain carries TRBV28 and TRBJ1-4; 7 nucleotides agree with TRBD1. This CDR3 is 15 amino acids long. The germline gives CDR1 MDHEN, CDR2 SYDVKM. J was trimmed by 8 bases and V by 6 bases; bases with no gene match: 12.